The 10 T cell receptor beta chains below come from one sample, sequenced in a study of T cell responses to AZD1222 COVID-19 vaccine. Profiled with immunoSEQ multiplex PCR; TCRdb holds only in-frame clones, not every one. The sample has about 100,000 clones, about 87% seen once; the top ten hold about 1.7%. The specimen comprised peripheral blood, sampled on day 0 of AZD1222 vaccination. All receptors come from an adult in good health.

The chain has TRBV4-2 and TRBJ2-5; tentatively, D is TRBD1 (5 bases). Trimming shortened V by 3 bases and J by 5 bases, and 13 bases separated the two germline ends. The CDR3 is made up of 14 amino acids. The germline gives CDR1 LGHNA, CDR2 YNFKEQ. CDR3 loop: CASSHKGLSETQYF. As DNA, the CDR3 is TGTGCCAGCAGCCACAAGGGGCTATCGGAGACCCAGTACTTC.

The V gene is TRBV7-9, the J gene TRBJ2-7; TRBD1 aligns across 7 bases. The CDR3 contains 12 residues. Looked up from germline, CDR1 is SEHNR and CDR2 is FQNEAQ (reference sequence). Trimming at V came to 3 bases and at J to 9 bases, leaving 5 bases not matched to a gene. The CDR3 DNA reads as TGTGCCAGCAGCTTTTTTGGGACAGCGCAGTACTTC. Residues: CASSFFGTAQYF. The whole variable domain, filled in from reference TRBV7-9 and TRBJ2-7, reads DTGVSQNPRHKITKRGQNVTFRCDPISEHNRLYWYRQTLGQGPEFLTYFQNEAQLEKSRLLSDRFSAERPKGSFSTLEIQRTEQGDSAMYLCASSFFGTAQYFGPGTRLTVT.

J is TRBJ2-3 and V is TRBV7-9; possible D gene TRBD1, 6 bases. CDR1 is SEHNR, CDR2 FQNEAQ, per germline (reference sequence). The CDR3 extends over 17 amino acids. V gave up 1 base and J gave up 0 bases, with 14 bases separating them. This chain's CDR3 is CASSLGDRPLSTDTQYF. The CDR3 DNA reads TGTGCCAGCAGCTTAGGAGACAGGCCGCTTAGCACAGATACGCAGTATTTT.

This chain uses TRBV19 with TRBJ1-2, with D hard to call. Trimming cost V 4 bases and J 6 bases, with 9 bases left between them. From germline, CDR1 is LNHDA and CDR2 SQIVND (reference sequence). CDR3 length: 12 amino acids. DNA for the CDR3: TGTGCCAGTAGTAAGGCGGCGAATGGCTACACCTTC. It translates to CASSKAANGYTF.

The chain has TRBV30 and TRBJ1-6; a possible D gene is TRBD1 (6 bases). The CDR3 has 14 residues. CDR1 is GTSNPN and CDR2 is SVGIG in the germline V gene (reference sequence). Trimming took 4 bases from V and 6 from J, leaving 13 bases between them. In DNA form, the CDR3 reads TGTGCCTGGAATCGGGGAGGGGGTAATTCACCCCTCCACTTT. Its translation: CAWNRGGGNSPLHF.

The V call is TRBV7-2, the J call TRBJ2-2, with D tentatively TRBD1 (6 bases). Between the trimmed V and J ends, which lost 7 bases and 3 bases, there was a span of 12 bases. The CDR3 is made up of 14 amino acids. Germline V gene sequence: CDR1 SGHTA, CDR2 FQGNSA. The DNA of the CDR3 is TGTGCCAGCACCCCACAGGGAGACACCGGGGAGCTGTTTTTT. This sequence encodes CASTPQGDTGELFF.

V and J are TRBV7-3 and TRBJ1-6; no firm D call. The CDR3 spans 13 residues. Germline V CDR1 and CDR2: SGHTA, FQGTGA. Trimming took 5 bases from V and 6 from J, leaving 8 bases between them. The CDR3 nucleotides are TGTGCCAGCAGCCCTTCGGGTAATTCACCCCTCCACTTT. It translates to CASSPSGNSPLHF.

This clone came up a few times. The CDR3 is CASSQVKWGKVGGYTF. The CDR3 nucleotides read TGCGCCAGCAGCCAGGTAAAGTGGGGTAAGGTAGGTGGCTACACCTTC. This chain uses TRBV5-1 with TRBJ1-2; no clear D. V was clipped by 4 bases and J by 7 bases, with 23 bases between them. This CDR3 has 16 residues. Germline V gene sequence: CDR1 SGHRS, CDR2 YFSETQ.

This clone was counted between two and nine times. The chain couples TRBV12-5 to TRBJ2-4; weak D call: TRBD2 (5 bases). The CDR3 extends over 15 amino acids. Trimming cost V 4 bases and J 3 bases, with 13 bases left between them. CDR1 is LGHNT and CDR2 is FRNRAP in the germline V gene. CDR3 amino acids: CASGSTRGLKNIQYF. The CDR3, as DNA: TGTGCTAGTGGTTCAACAAGAGGACTCAAAAACATTCAGTACTTC.

The gene calls are TRBV3-1 (or the pseudogene TRBV3-2) and TRBJ1-6; D uncertain. The V gene lost 2 bases and the J gene lost 7 bases, with 15 bases spanning the gap. The germline V gene has CDR1 LGHDT and CDR2 YNNKEL (reference sequence). CDR3 length: 16 amino acids. DNA for the CDR3: TGTGCCAGCAGCCAAAGGGAGTCCAGGAGCAATTCACCCCTCCACTTT. This translates into CASSQRESRSNSPLHF.